The 25 T cell receptor beta chains below come from one sample, sequenced in a study of shared clonotypes between healthy human individuals. Profiling relied on immunoSEQ multiplex PCR, and the TCRdb table lists in-frame clones only, not all of them. The sample holds about 2,500,000 clones; more than 80% are singletons and the top ten take over 0.12%. The specimen sequenced was naive CD4+ T cells sorted from blood. As for subset: CD45RA+ positively selected. The receptors were gathered from a man aged 18 to 30 in good health.

This chain connects TRBV18 to TRBJ2-7; 10 bases align to TRBD2. Germline-derived CDR1 and CDR2 are KGHSH and LQKENI. V was clipped by 3 bases and J by 0 bases; unmatched bases: 11. The length of the CDR3 is 18 residues. The CDR3 here is CASSPPTTSGTYSYEQYF. The CDR3 DNA sequence: TGTGCCAGCTCACCGCCGACCACTAGCGGGACCTACTCCTACGAGCAGTACTTC.

The chain's CDR3 is CASREPGQATYGYTF. CDR3 DNA: TGTGCCAGTAGAGAACCGGGACAGGCAACTTATGGCTACACCTTC. This chain connects TRBV19 to TRBJ1-2, with 8 bases lining up with TRBD1. The CDR3 is 15 residues long. The germline gives CDR1 LNHDA, CDR2 SQIVND (reference sequence). The junction had 11 bases not matched to a gene; V was cut back by 6 bases and J by 5 bases.

The CDR3 bases are TGTGCCGGAGCCATTTTACACGATAGCAATCAGCCCCAGCATTTT. Translated: CAGAILHDSNQPQHF. The V gene is TRBV19, the J gene TRBJ1-5; unclear D gene. CDR1 is LNHDA and CDR2 is SQIVND in the germline V gene (reference sequence). The CDR3 is made up of 15 amino acids. Trimming stripped 11 bases from V and 0 bases from J, with 17 bases between.

The V and J genes are TRBV19 and TRBJ2-1; TRBD2 agrees at 9 bases. Germline CDR1 and CDR2: LNHDA and SQIVND (reference sequence). With V trimmed by 3 bases and J by 7 bases, 10 bases remained unmatched. CDR3 length: 16 residues. CDR3 region: CASSMLAGSLGNEQFF. CDR3 sequence (DNA): TGTGCCAGTAGTATGCTAGCGGGAAGTCTTGGGAATGAGCAGTTCTTC.

This chain uses TRBV11-2 with TRBJ2-7; D unclear. V was clipped by 1 base and J by 5 bases, with 12 bases between them. Germline V CDR1 and CDR2: SGHAT, FQNNGV. The CDR3 has 14 amino acids. The CDR3 bases are TGTGCCAGCAGCTTAGTCTCAAAAAACCACGAGCAGTACTTC. Translating it yields CASSLVSKNHEQYF.

Comments on this clone: Within the sample, other DNA sequences also encode this same CDR3. The chain joins TRBV5-4 to TRBJ2-5, with TRBD2 identical over 8 bases. CDR3 length: 13 amino acids. V was pared by 0 bases and J by 5 bases, with 0 bases of the junction left unmatched. Looked up from germline, CDR1 is SGHNT and CDR2 is YYREEE (reference sequence). DNA for the CDR3: TGTGCCAGCAGCTTGGCTAGCGGGGAGACCCAGTACTTC. Amino acids: CASSLASGETQYF. Full variable domain (remainder filled in from reference TRBV5-4 and TRBJ2-5): ETGVTQSPTHLIKTRGQQVTLRCSSQSGHNTVSWYQQALGQGPQFIFQYYREEENGRGNFPPRFSGLQFPNYSSELNVNALELDDSALYLCASSLASGETQYFGPGTRLLVL.

V usage is TRBV11-2 and J usage is TRBJ2-2, with 11 nucleotides matching TRBD2. Germline lookup yields CDR1 SGHAT and CDR2 FQNNGV. The CDR3 runs 16 residues. V was pared by 5 bases and J by 4 bases, with 6 bases of the junction left unmatched. CDR3 in DNA: TGTGCCAGCAGCGACACTAGCGGGAGAGTCACCGGGGAGCTGTTTTTT. Its protein product is CASSDTSGRVTGELFF.

This chain joins TRBV5-1 and TRBJ1-3, with a weak D call TRBD1 (6 bases). The CDR3 runs 16 residues. Germline CDR1 reads SGHRS; CDR2 reads YFSETQ. Trimming removed 3 bases from V and 0 bases from J, with 13 bases in between. CDR3 protein: CASSWTTGTSGNTIYF. Here the CDR3 DNA reads TGCGCCAGCAGCTGGACAACAGGGACCTCTGGAAACACCATATATTTT.

The chain employs TRBV10-3 and TRBJ2-3, with TRBD2 matching over 13 bases. The CDR3 contains 15 residues. CDR1 is ENHRY, CDR2 SYGVKD, per germline. V lost 6 bases and J lost 4; bases outside the gene matches: 4. CDR3 nucleotides: TGTGCCATCAGGACACTAGCGGGAGGGTCAGATACGCAGTATTTT. Residues: CAIRTLAGGSDTQYF.

The CDR3 loop is CASSYSMGGSRGYTF. In nucleotides, the CDR3 is TGTGCCAGCAGTTACTCGATGGGGGGTTCACGTGGCTACACCTTC. The chain employs TRBV6-5 and TRBJ1-2, with D possibly being TRBD1 (5 bases). CDR3 length: 15 amino acids. V lost 0 bases and J lost 7, with 15 bases in between. Germline CDR1 and CDR2: MNHEY and SVGAGI.

The CDR3 here is CASSEALGTEETQYF. CDR3 nucleotides: TGTGCCAGCAGTGAAGCCCTCGGGACAGAAGAGACCCAGTACTTC. V and J are TRBV2 and TRBJ2-5; 7 nucleotides align to TRBD1. Germline V lookup: CDR1 SNHLY, CDR2 FYNNEI. This CDR3 has 15 residues. Unmatched junction bases numbered 4, after V lost 0 bases and J lost 3 bases.

As for this clone: Other nucleotide sequences from this sample produce the same CDR3. This chain connects TRBV2 to TRBJ2-1; D uncertain. Germline V gene data show CDR1 as SNHLY and CDR2 as FYNNEI. The V end lost 2 bases, the J end lost 0 bases, and 8 bases lay between the germline ends. There are 15 residues in the CDR3. CDR3 loop: CASSELPSSYNEQFF. The CDR3 coding sequence is TGTGCCAGCAGTGAACTCCCCAGCTCCTACAATGAGCAGTTCTTC.

The chain recombines TRBV30 with TRBJ1-2, with D perhaps matching TRBD1 (5 bases). Germline assignment: CDR1 GTSNPN and CDR2 SVGIG (reference sequence). This CDR3 spans 15 amino acids. Trimming pared 4 bases from V and 7 bases from J, leaving 22 bases between. CDR3: CAWIPEAQGSFGYTF. DNA for the CDR3: TGTGCCTGGATTCCTGAGGCGCAGGGAAGTTTTGGCTACACCTTC.

This chain uses TRBV11-2 with TRBJ2-3; D possibly corresponds to TRBD1 (5 bases). The V gene's germline CDR1 is SGHAT and CDR2 FQNNGV. The CDR3 runs 17 residues. The V gene lost 4 bases and the J gene lost 0 bases, with 17 bases spanning the gap. As DNA, the CDR3 is TGTGCCAGCAGCTCCCCGAACAGGAGAACTAGCACAGATACGCAGTATTTT. Protein product: CASSSPNRRTSTDTQYF.

The CDR3 reads CASSSRGTLSSEQYF. Written as DNA, the CDR3 is TGTGCCAGCAGTTCCCGGGGGACACTATCCAGCGAGCAGTACTTC. V usage is TRBV6-1 and J usage is TRBJ2-7; D tentatively reads TRBD1 or TRBD2 (6 bases each). V was trimmed by 5 bases and J by 6 bases, leaving 20 bases between them. CDR1 and CDR2 (germline): MNHNS, SASEGT. The CDR3 has 15 amino acids.

The rearrangement uses TRBV7-2 and TRBJ1-6; no clear D. The V and J ends lost 2 bases and 8 bases respectively, with 10 bases between them. The CDR3 runs to 14 residues. The germline V gene encodes CDR1 SGHTA and CDR2 FQGNSA. The CDR3 region is CASSLKGAYSPLHF. The CDR3 region has the DNA TGTGCCAGCAGCTTAAAGGGTGCGTATTCACCCCTCCACTTT. Drawing the rest from reference TRBV7-2 and TRBJ1-6, the complete variable domain is GAGVSQSPSNKVTEKGKDVELRCDPISGHTALYWYRQSLGQGLEFLIYFQGNSAPDKSGLPSDRFSAERTGGSVSTLTIQRTQQEDSAVYLCASSLKGAYSPLHFGNGTRLTVT.

This chain links TRBV10-1 with TRBJ2-3; 14 bases fit TRBD2. This CDR3 is built from 14 residues. V lost 8 bases to trimming and J lost 3 bases; unmatched junction nucleotides: 1. Germline lookup yields CDR1 WNHNN and CDR2 SYGVQD (reference sequence). The CDR3 here is CASGTSGRTDTQYF. The CDR3 DNA reads as TGCGCCAGCGGGACTAGCGGGAGAACAGATACGCAGTATTTT.

This chain joins TRBV18 and TRBJ2-3, with D tentatively TRBD1 (5 bases). The V gene lost 1 base and the J gene lost 3 bases, with 17 bases spanning the gap. This CDR3 has 17 amino acids. Germline-derived CDR1 and CDR2 are KGHSH and LQKENI. CDR3 amino acids: CASSPLSGRAITDTQYF. The DNA for the CDR3 is TGTGCCAGCTCACCACTCTCCGGCAGGGCTATAACAGATACGCAGTATTTT.

This clone was found once. The same CDR3 is also encoded by other DNA sequences in this sample. This chain connects TRBV19 to TRBJ2-2; no reliable D call. CDR3 size: 15 residues. The germline V gene encodes CDR1 LNHDA and CDR2 SQIVND (reference sequence). V was clipped by 3 bases and J by 2 bases, with 10 bases between them. The CDR3 protein is CASSIDGRNTGELFF. The CDR3 nucleotides read TGTGCCAGTAGTATTGATGGCAGAAACACCGGGGAGCTGTTTTTT.

The chain joins TRBV5-5 to TRBJ2-7, with D tentatively TRBD2 (5 bases). Per germline, CDR1 SGHKS and CDR2 YYEKEE (reference sequence). The germline V and J ends were trimmed by 0 bases and 4 bases, with 20 bases remaining between them. The length of the CDR3 is 17 residues. The CDR3, as DNA: TGTGCCAGCAGCTTGGAGGGTGGTGGGAGTTGGGGTTACGAGCAGTACTTC. This codes for CASSLEGGGSWGYEQYF.

About this clone: This sample also contains other DNA sequences that code for the same CDR3. The chain carries TRBV18 and TRBJ1-4; 7 bases map to TRBD1. J gave up 6 bases and V 4 bases, and 2 bases lay outside the gene matches. The germline V gene has CDR1 KGHSH and CDR2 LQKENI. The CDR3 runs to 13 residues. This CDR3 is CASSQGADEKLFF. The CDR3 nucleotides read TGTGCCAGCTCACAGGGGGCAGATGAAAAACTGTTTTTT.

The V call is TRBV11-3, the J call TRBJ2-2; 8 nucleotides align to TRBD2. The V gene's germline CDR1 is SGHNT and CDR2 YENEEA. The V and J ends lost 3 bases and 2 bases, in that order; junction bases with no gene match: 5. The CDR3 sequence is 16 residues long. DNA for the CDR3: TGTGCCAGCAGCTTGCGACTAGCGATTAACACCGGGGAGCTGTTTTTT. Translating gives CASSLRLAINTGELFF.

The table lists this clone with a count of one. Within the sample, other DNA sequences also encode this same CDR3. The CDR3, as DNA: TGTGCCAGCAGCTTAAGTGGGGGGGTCTTAGAGACCCAGTACTTC. This gives the protein CASSLSGGVLETQYF. This sequence joins TRBV7-2 and TRBJ2-5; 7 bases map to TRBD2. Trimming cost V 2 bases and J 4 bases; bases outside gene matches: 7. Germline lookup yields CDR1 SGHTA and CDR2 FQGNSA. This CDR3 has 15 residues.

The chain employs TRBV7-2 and TRBJ1-1; maybe TRBD1 (5 bases). Per germline, CDR1 SGHTA and CDR2 FQGNSA. Deletions cut 4 bases from V and 4 bases from J, with 16 bases between. CDR3 size: 15 residues. This CDR3 is CASSSFGGWATEAFF. For the CDR3, the DNA is TGTGCCAGCAGCTCCTTCGGGGGGTGGGCCACTGAAGCTTTCTTT.

The V gene is TRBV6-6, the J gene TRBJ1-6, with D possibly TRBD1 on 5 matching bases. The germline V gene has CDR1 MNHNY and CDR2 SVGAGI (reference sequence). CDR3 length: 14 amino acids. V lost 7 bases to trimming and J lost 6 bases, with 13 bases between them. CDR3 DNA: TGTGCCAGCACCCCAGGGTCGGCTAATTCACCCCTCCACTTT. Amino acid sequence: CASTPGSANSPLHF.